The source of this T cell receptor (beta chain) is a study of OX40 agonist ivuxolimab in advanced cancers. V lost 5 bases and J lost 9; bases outside the gene matches: 12. Per germline, CDR1 SGHTA and CDR2 FQGNSA. The CDR3 has 16 amino acids. This table comes from immunoSEQ multiplex PCR, and its TCRdb copy is limited to in-frame clones, with some not included. The sample has 45,000 to 50,000 clones, 85% to 95% seen once. The receptor was isolated from an adult with an advanced solid tumor such as melanoma, head and neck, liver or kidney cancer. The specimen was CD4+ or CD8+ T cells sorted from blood, collected in a trial of the OX40 agonist ivuxolimab. The chain employs TRBV7-2 and TRBJ2-1; 11 bases agree with TRBD2. As DNA, the CDR3 is TGTGCCAGCAGCCTCACCATAGCGGGGGGGCTGGGTGAGCAGTTCTTC. Translation: CASSLTIAGGLGEQFF.